The 22 T cell receptor beta chains reported below all come from one sample, sequenced in a study of T cell responses to AZD1222 COVID-19 vaccine. Produced via immunoSEQ multiplex PCR; TCRdb's table is partial and in-frame only. The sample shows 240,000 or so clones, more than 85% of them seen only once. The input for sequencing was peripheral blood, taken on day 0 of AZD1222 vaccination. These receptors all come from an adult in good health.

The V and J genes are TRBV6-5 and TRBJ2-1, with TRBD1 matching over 7 bases. The CDR3 loop spans 13 amino acids. J gave up 7 bases and V 6 bases, and 6 bases lay outside the gene matches. In germline, CDR1 is MNHEY, CDR2 SVGAGI. As DNA, the CDR3 is TGTGCCAGCAGGGGGACAGCCTTTAATGAGCAGTTCTTC. It translates to CASRGTAFNEQFF.

This chain connects TRBV3-1 (or the pseudogene TRBV3-2) to TRBJ2-1, with 8 bases fitting TRBD2. CDR1 LGHDT and CDR2 YNNKEL come from the germline V gene (reference sequence). This CDR3 has 14 amino acids. Trimming cost V 0 bases and J 12 bases; bases outside gene matches: 7. The CDR3 sequence: CASSQDLNGRVQFF. The CDR3, as DNA: TGTGCCAGCAGCCAAGATCTTAACGGGAGGGTGCAGTTCTTC.

The chain joins TRBV28 to TRBJ1-2; D might be TRBD1 (5 bases). V lost 3 bases and J lost 2, with 10 bases in between. The CDR3 spans 14 residues. Germline V gene data show CDR1 as MDHEN and CDR2 as SYDVKM. For the CDR3, the DNA is TGTGCCAGCAGTTTTGGGGCGGGGAACTATGGCTACACCTTC. This codes for CASSFGAGNYGYTF.

The chain joins TRBV2 to TRBJ2-7; D is possibly TRBD2 (5 bases). Germline V lookup: CDR1 SNHLY, CDR2 FYNNEI. This CDR3 spans 14 amino acids. Trimming removed 1 base at V and 4 bases at J, with 11 bases between. The CDR3: CASSEGGEAYEQYF. The CDR3, as DNA: TGTGCCAGCAGTGAAGGGGGAGAGGCATACGAGCAGTACTTC.

This chain joins TRBV13 and TRBJ2-2, with 7 bases matching TRBD2. From germline, CDR1 is PRHDT and CDR2 FYEKMQ (reference sequence). The CDR3 sequence is 16 residues long. Trimming cost V 6 bases and J 4 bases; bases outside gene matches: 11. This CDR3 reads CASRESKRGFTGELFF. The CDR3 coding sequence is TGTGCCAGCAGGGAGTCGAAGCGGGGATTCACCGGGGAGCTGTTTTTT.

This clone was seen just once. The genes are TRBV6-5 and TRBJ2-3; D tentatively fits TRBD1 or TRBD2 (5 bases each). This CDR3 contains 15 residues. Germline CDR1 reads MNHEY; CDR2 reads SVGAGI. V was cut by 7 bases and J by 5 bases, with 19 bases left in between. The chain's CDR3 is CASNPLGPTQDTQYF. The CDR3, as DNA: TGTGCCAGCAACCCCCTGGGACCAACTCAAGATACGCAGTATTTT.

A single count supports this clone. The chain uses TRBV5-1 and TRBJ1-5; tentatively, D is TRBD1 (6 bases). The germline V and J ends were trimmed by 3 bases and 4 bases, with 11 bases remaining between them. Germline lookup yields CDR1 SGHRS and CDR2 YFSETQ. This CDR3 is built from 14 residues. CDR3 residues: CASSSRGGNQPQHF. The CDR3 region has the DNA TGCGCCAGCAGCTCCAGGGGCGGGAATCAGCCCCAGCATTTT.

The J gene is TRBJ2-2, the V gene TRBV5-1; 7 nucleotides match TRBD1. Germline V gene data show CDR1 as SGHRS and CDR2 as YFSETQ. This CDR3 has 13 residues. V dropped 7 bases and J dropped 1; count of bases not matched to a gene: 1. The CDR3 reads CASGDRNTGELFF. CDR3 nucleotide sequence: TGCGCCAGCGGGGACAGGAACACCGGGGAGCTGTTTTTT.

J is TRBJ2-1 and V is TRBV2; no reliable D call. V gave up 6 bases and J gave up 3 bases, with 12 bases separating them. The CDR3 contains 14 residues. CDR1 is SNHLY and CDR2 is FYNNEI in the germline V gene. The CDR3: CASSPKGSYNEQFF. The DNA for the CDR3 is TGTGCCAGCAGCCCCAAGGGCAGCTACAATGAGCAGTTCTTC.

The rearrangement links TRBV12-1 to TRBJ1-6. TRBV12-1 is listed as a pseudogene. The CDR3 has 15 amino acids. CDR3 bases: TGTGCCAGCAGCCGAGGGGACCTCTATAATTCACCCCTCCACTTT. Translation gives CASSRGDLYNSPLHF.

This rearrangement joins TRBV4-2 to TRBJ2-4; no clear D. The CDR3 has 14 residues. V lost 1 base and J 1 base, leaving 5 bases between the germline ends. Germline CDR1 LGHNA, CDR2 YNFKEQ. The CDR3: CASSQATAKNIQYF. CDR3 DNA sequence: TGTGCCAGCAGCCAAGCTACGGCCAAAAACATTCAGTACTTC.

The chain employs TRBV7-6 and TRBJ2-3; 10 bases line up with TRBD2. In germline, CDR1 is SGHVS, CDR2 FNYEAQ. V shed 5 bases, J shed 2 bases, and the junction held 16 bases outside the gene matches. The CDR3 contains 19 residues. CDR3 in DNA: TGTGCCAGCAGCCGAGGGGCTAGCGGGGGCTTCCTTGTCACAGATACGCAGTATTTT. It translates to CASSRGASGGFLVTDTQYF.

V usage is TRBV6-6 and J usage is TRBJ2-4, with 7 positions matching TRBD1. J lost 0 bases, V lost 5 bases, and 19 bases had no gene match. CDR3 length: 20 residues. Germline CDR1 MNHNY, CDR2 SVGAGI (reference sequence). The CDR3 DNA follows: TGTGCCAGCAGTCTCTTGAAACCGACAGGGCGAGGGGTAGCCAAAAACATTCAGTACTTC. It is translated as CASSLLKPTGRGVAKNIQYF.

The chain is built from TRBV5-4 and TRBJ2-2, with D perhaps TRBD1 (6 bases). The germline gives CDR1 SGHNT, CDR2 YYREEE (reference sequence). CDR3 length: 14 residues. Deletions cut 1 base from V and 8 bases from J, with 12 bases between. This CDR3 is CASSLLQGGGELFF. CDR3 sequence (DNA): TGTGCCAGCAGCTTGCTACAGGGTGGAGGGGAGCTGTTTTTT.

The chain employs TRBV9 and TRBJ2-5; unclear D gene. Germline values: CDR1 SGDLS, CDR2 YYNGEE. V dropped 0 bases and J dropped 3 bases, with 12 bases sitting between them. This CDR3 spans 15 amino acids. CDR3 sequence reads: CASSVAGSAEETQYF. Here the CDR3 DNA reads TGTGCCAGCAGCGTAGCTGGCTCGGCGGAAGAGACCCAGTACTTC.

This clone was seen a handful of times. V gene TRBV6-5 combines with J gene TRBJ2-3, with D possibly matching TRBD1 (5 bases). Per the germline V gene, CDR1 is MNHEY and CDR2 is SVGAGI. V was trimmed by 4 bases and J by 5 bases, leaving 13 bases between them. The CDR3 consists of 14 residues. The chain's CDR3 is CASSSTGRRDTQYF. In DNA, the CDR3 is TGTGCCAGCAGTTCAACAGGCCGTAGAGATACGCAGTATTTT.

V and J are TRBV7-9 and TRBJ2-1; TRBD2 agrees at 11 bases. The ends lost 2 bases at V and 9 bases at J; junction bases unmatched: 9. The V gene's germline CDR1 is SEHNR and CDR2 FQNEAQ (reference sequence). This CDR3 region has 16 residues. CDR3 nucleotide sequence: TGTGCCAGCAGCTTAAACACACTAGCGGGAGTGGGTGAGCAGTTCTTC. This codes for CASSLNTLAGVGEQFF.

This chain links TRBV7-9 with TRBJ2-7, with D maybe TRBD1 (5 bases). V was cut by 5 bases and J by 2 bases, with 13 bases left in between. CDR1 is SEHNR and CDR2 is FQNEAQ in the germline V gene (reference sequence). CDR3 length: 14 amino acids. In nucleotides, the CDR3 is TGTGCCAGCAGCCCAAGTACAGGTCCCTACGAGCAGTACTTC. This encodes CASSPSTGPYEQYF. The full variable domain, with the rest looked up from reference TRBV7-9 and TRBJ2-7, is DTGVSQNPRHKITKRGQNVTFRCDPISEHNRLYWYRQTLGQGPEFLTYFQNEAQLEKSRLLSDRFSAERPKGSFSTLEIQRTEQGDSAMYLCASSPSTGPYEQYFGPGTRLTVT.

The rearrangement links TRBV18 to TRBJ2-7; TRBD1 matches 10 bases. Unmatched junction bases numbered 8, after V lost 6 bases and J lost 6 bases. CDR1 is KGHSH, CDR2 LQKENI, per germline. The length of the CDR3 is 14 residues. CDR3 in amino acids: CASSLTGTGVEQYF. CDR3 coding DNA: TGTGCCAGCTCTCTGACCGGGACAGGGGTCGAGCAGTACTTC.

V usage is TRBV7-9 and J usage is TRBJ2-1; D possibly matches TRBD1 or TRBD2 (5 bases each). Germline CDR1 and CDR2: SEHNR and FQNEAQ (reference sequence). This CDR3 region has 12 residues. V was pared by 5 bases and J by 9 bases, with 11 bases between. CDR3 bases: TGTGCCAGCAGCCCCCAGAGGGGTGAGCAGTTCTTC. Residues: CASSPQRGEQFF.

The chain carries TRBV3-1 (or the pseudogene TRBV3-2) and TRBJ2-1, with D unclear. Germline V lookup: CDR1 LGHDT, CDR2 YNNKEL (reference sequence). This CDR3 spans 11 amino acids. With 4 bases removed from V and 5 bases from J, the gap between germline ends came to 3 bases. CDR3 bases: TGTGCCAGCAGCCTCAACAATGAGCAGTTCTTC. Encoded protein: CASSLNNEQFF.

The chain uses TRBV24-1 and TRBJ2-5; D is unclear. The CDR3 has 14 residues. V dropped 1 base and J dropped 5 bases, with 10 bases sitting between them. Germline V gene sequence: CDR1 KGHDR, CDR2 SFDVKD. CDR3 nucleotide sequence: TGTGCCACCAGTGATTTTTCAGGCGGTGAGACCCAGTACTTC. Translated: CATSDFSGGETQYF.